The TCR beta chain under discussion was sequenced for a study of blood T cell repertoires in COVID-19 (dated by TCRdb to the early 2020s). In terms of the full investigation: Collaborator samples came from the United States, Italy and Spain and covered acute and convalescent phases of COVID-19. The material from the prospective study consisted of cDNA or gDNA derived from T cells, B-cell-depleted T cells, or PBMCs. Deeply sampled blood TCRbeta repertoires from subjects exposed to, actively infected with, or recovered from COVID-19 were included in the dataset. The repertoires were released in a freely available public database meant as a resource for research on the immune response to SARS-CoV-2. Samples came from the ongoing ImmuneRACE study (first 160 participants) plus 1,254 subjects from 6 global collaborators. Nearly every sample came with metadata listing a de-identified subject ID, COVID-19 status, age in years and sex. Where available, HLA class I and class II types were obtained from metadata supplied by the sample provider rather than from assay-based typing.

Each collaborating institution followed its own protocols to collect whole blood in K2EDTA tubes. For TCRbeta analysis, collaborator samples were shipped as frozen whole blood, as isolated PBMCs, or as DNA extracted from either sample type. About this clone itself: Its cognate antigen has yet to be identified. No base quality values were provided; no much bigger clone lies one nucleotide off.

TCRbeta CDR3 regions were amplified from genomic DNA using the immunoSEQ Assay, a bias-controlled multiplex PCR. In the original analysis: The number of nucleated cells in each sample was estimated from the amplification of reference gene primers within the assay. To quantify the absolute abundance of each unique TCRbeta CDR3 rearrangement, sequence reads were collapsed and filtered. For each sample, productive Simpson clonality was calculated by taking the square root of Simpson's diversity index across productive rearrangements. The table was pulled from immuneACCESS by TCRdb, which kept in-frame rearrangements only. Such tables lose some clones; where checked, under half of the loss comes from unresolved V genes, and the rest has no known cause. From that table come the V and J calls and clone size; the DNA was used to work out D and trimming. In all, the sample holds around 180,000 clones, and roughly 88% of those were seen once. The top ten hold 3.3% of the sample.

From a lookup of the germline V gene (reference sequence), CDR1 and CDR2 are LNHDA and SQIVND. From its cysteine to its phenylalanine, the CDR3 spans 12 amino acids. Solely the CDR3 DNA is kept, with 36 bases framed from the first base. V is shortened by 5 bases, J by 4 bases, and the region joining them spans 6 bases. The paper's findings and limits, for the study overall: The amount of clinical and demographic metadata varied by source and participant and was provided uncurated.

The V gene is TRBV19 and the J gene is TRBJ1-3, with no D gene named confidently. The source is a man between 60 and 70 years old with acute or convalescent COVID-19. The material sequenced was peripheral blood. The CDR3 protein: CASSLIGNTIYF. The sequence in DNA is TGTGCCAGTAGTCTAATCGGAAACACCATATATTTT.